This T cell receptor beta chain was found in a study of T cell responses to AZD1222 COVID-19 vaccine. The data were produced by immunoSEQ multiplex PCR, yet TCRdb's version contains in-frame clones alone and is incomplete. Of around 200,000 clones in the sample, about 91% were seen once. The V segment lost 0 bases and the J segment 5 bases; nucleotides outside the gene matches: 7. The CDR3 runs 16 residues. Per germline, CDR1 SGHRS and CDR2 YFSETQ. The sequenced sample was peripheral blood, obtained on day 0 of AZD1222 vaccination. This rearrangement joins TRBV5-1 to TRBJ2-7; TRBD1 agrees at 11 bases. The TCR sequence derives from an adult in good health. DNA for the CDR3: TGCGCCAGCAGCTTGGGACGGACAGGGGGCGCGGACGAGCAGTACTTC. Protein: CASSLGRTGGADEQYF.